The sequence of this TCR beta chain was determined in a study of cytomegalovirus exposure and HLA in healthy donors. Concerning this clone: Its cognate antigen is unknown.

Germline loops: CDR1 LNHDA, CDR2 SQIVND (reference sequence). Trimming stripped 3 bases from V and 2 bases from J, with 15 bases between. This CDR3 is 16 amino acids long. Study-level findings and limits: A later analysis linked a missense variant in DCLRE1C to the trimming of TCR beta V and J genes. The majority of CMV-associated TCR beta chains were reported as apparently HLA-restricted in a later analysis.

13 Jbeta primers and 60 Vbeta primers were used for the PCR. Libraries were prepared by immunoSEQ multiplex PCR; TCRdb keeps only in-frame clonotypes and omits some of them. The sample has roughly 120,000 clones. The receptor's source is a young man in good health and CMV-seronegative. The sequencing input was PBMCs. V and J are TRBV19 and TRBJ2-3; a weak D match, TRBD1 (6 bases). CDR3 loop: CASSMVRGIPTDTQYF. The CDR3 nucleotides are TGTGCCAGTAGTATGGTGAGGGGGATACCCACAGATACGCAGTATTTT.